One TCR beta chain is described in this entry. Its cognate antigen is unknown. These data come from a study of T cell repertoires in cytomegalovirus infection. TCRdb reprocessed the reads with MiXCR, giving one entry per CDR3 protein. The sample contains around 430,000 distinct CDR3 sequences, approximately 40% of which appear only once. The CDR3 has 14 residues. With V trimmed by 5 bases and J by 9 bases, 9 bases remained unmatched. Germline-derived CDR1 and CDR2 are SGHAT and FQNNGV. The starting material was cultured PBMCs, obtained from culture after CMV antigen stimulation. The V gene is TRBV11-2, the J gene TRBJ2-1, with 8 bases that match TRBD2. The receptor's source is a human donor in good health (CMV status not recorded). Some clones in this sample may be carry-over from other donors' samples. In DNA, the CDR3 is TGTGCCAGCAGCCTTAGCGGGACTTATGGTGAGCAGTTCTTC. Its protein is CASSLSGTYGEQFF.